Listed below are T cell receptor beta chains from one sample, sequenced in a study of spatial heterogeneity in lung cancer. MiXCR, run by TCRdb on the 5' RACE reads, gives a single entry per CDR3 protein. The table has about a thousand distinct CDR3 sequences, 32% seen once. The specimen comprised lung tumor tissue, sampled at surgery. The receptors shown here come from a male donor with early-stage non-small cell lung cancer. Both conserved end residues are part of each CDR3. Fields, in order: V gene, clone size, D gene, J gene, CDR3 protein, CDR3 DNA. A D gene is named only where the DNA matches it firmly. A clone size is listed for some rows: how often the clone was seen (once, few, many), or a class if it is expanded.

v_call: TRBV12-3/TRBV12-4
clone_size: -
d_call: -
j_call: TRBJ1-5
cdr3_aa: CASRGRGISNQPQHF
cdr3_nt: TGTGCCAGCAGGGGACGTGGGATTAGCAATCAGCCCCAGCATTTT

v_call: TRBV30
clone_size: large
d_call: -
j_call: TRBJ1-5
cdr3_aa: CAWSVRQGSQPQHF
cdr3_nt: TGTGCCTGGAGTGTAAGGCAGGGTAGTCAGCCCCAGCATTTT

v_call: TRBV5-1
clone_size: few
d_call: -
j_call: TRBJ2-2
cdr3_aa: CASSPGLGGELFF
cdr3_nt: TGCGCCAGCAGCCCCGGCCTTGGCGGGGAGCTGTTTTTT

v_call: TRBV30
clone_size: medium-sized
d_call: TRBD2
j_call: TRBJ2-5
cdr3_aa: CAWSVPRTSKETQYF
cdr3_nt: TGTGCCTGGAGTGTACCCCGGACTAGCAAAGAGACCCAGTACTTC

v_call: TRBV25-1
clone_size: medium-sized
d_call: -
j_call: TRBJ2-3
cdr3_aa: CASSVGDNTDTQYF
cdr3_nt: TGTGCCAGCAGTGTGGGGGACAACACAGATACGCAGTATTTT

v_call: TRBV10-3
clone_size: -
d_call: TRBD2
j_call: TRBJ2-1
cdr3_aa: CAIGGSGGYNEQFF
cdr3_nt: TGTGCCATCGGCGGTAGCGGGGGGTACAATGAGCAGTTCTTC

v_call: TRBV6-2/TRBV6-3
clone_size: once
d_call: TRBD2
j_call: TRBJ2-3
cdr3_aa: CASSYSESGRSMDTQYF
cdr3_nt: TGTGCCAGCAGTTACTCGGAAAGCGGGAGGAGCATGGATACGCAGTATTTT

v_call: TRBV7-8
clone_size: few
d_call: -
j_call: TRBJ1-4
cdr3_aa: CASSLERFNEKLFF
cdr3_nt: TGTGCCAGCAGCTTAGAACGGTTTAATGAAAAACTGTTTTTT

v_call: TRBV20-1
clone_size: few
d_call: TRBD2
j_call: TRBJ2-2
cdr3_aa: CSVGTSGLPGRTGELFF
cdr3_nt: TGCAGTGTCGGGACTAGCGGGCTCCCTGGAAGAACCGGGGAGCTGTTTTTT

v_call: TRBV4-2
clone_size: few
d_call: TRBD1
j_call: TRBJ2-2
cdr3_aa: CASSQGQGSKGGELFF
cdr3_nt: TGTGCCAGCAGCCAAGGACAGGGTTCGAAGGGCGGGGAGCTGTTTTTT